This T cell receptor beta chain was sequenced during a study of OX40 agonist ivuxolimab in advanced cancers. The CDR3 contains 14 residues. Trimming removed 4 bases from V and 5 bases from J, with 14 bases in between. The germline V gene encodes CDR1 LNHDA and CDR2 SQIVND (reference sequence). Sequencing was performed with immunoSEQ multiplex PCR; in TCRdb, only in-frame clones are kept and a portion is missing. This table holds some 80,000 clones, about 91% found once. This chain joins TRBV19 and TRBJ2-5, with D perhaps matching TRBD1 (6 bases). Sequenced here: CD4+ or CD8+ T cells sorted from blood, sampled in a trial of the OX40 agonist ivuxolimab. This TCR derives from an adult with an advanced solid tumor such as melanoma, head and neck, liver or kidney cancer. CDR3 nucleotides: TGTGCCAGTAGTAAGGGACATGCTACGGAGACCCAGTACTTC. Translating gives CASSKGHATETQYF.